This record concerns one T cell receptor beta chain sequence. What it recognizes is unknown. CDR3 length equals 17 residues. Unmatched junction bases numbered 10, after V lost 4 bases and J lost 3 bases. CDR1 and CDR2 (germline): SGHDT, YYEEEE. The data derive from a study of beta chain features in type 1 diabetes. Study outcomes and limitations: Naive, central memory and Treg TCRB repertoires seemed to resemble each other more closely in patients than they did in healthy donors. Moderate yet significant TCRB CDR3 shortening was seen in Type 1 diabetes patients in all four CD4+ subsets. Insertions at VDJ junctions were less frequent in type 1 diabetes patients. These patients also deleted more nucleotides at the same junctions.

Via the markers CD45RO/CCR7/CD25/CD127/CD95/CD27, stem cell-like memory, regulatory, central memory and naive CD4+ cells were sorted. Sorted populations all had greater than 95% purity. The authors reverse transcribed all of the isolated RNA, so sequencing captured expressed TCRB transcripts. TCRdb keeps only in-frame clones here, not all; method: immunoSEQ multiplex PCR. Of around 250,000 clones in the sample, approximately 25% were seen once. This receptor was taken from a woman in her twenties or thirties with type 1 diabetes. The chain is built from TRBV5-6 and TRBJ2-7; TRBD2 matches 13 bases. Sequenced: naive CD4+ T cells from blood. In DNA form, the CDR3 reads TGTGCCAGCAGCAATGCCGGGACTAGCGGGATGAGCTACGAGCAGTACTTC. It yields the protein CASSNAGTSGMSYEQYF.